This TCR beta chain was profiled in a study of blood T cell repertoires in COVID-19. Study-wide background: The study drew acute and convalescent COVID-19 samples from the United States, Italy and Spain. PBMCs, B-cell-depleted T cells, or T cells provided the cDNA or gDNA that made up the material.

As processed by the authors: For nucleated cells, counts were estimated from reference gene primer amplification. Repertoires were generated with immunoSEQ multiplex PCR, while TCRdb's copy carries only in-frame clones and drops some. V, J and clone size are those of that table, while D and trimming were read from the DNA. The table includes 130,000 or so clones, roughly 88% detected once. CDR1 and CDR2 (germline): SNHLY, FYNNEI. The CDR3 spans 15 residues. The V segment lost 8 bases and the J segment 3 bases; nucleotides outside the gene matches: 3. The source of this sequence is a man between 45 and 60 years old with acute or convalescent COVID-19. The rearrangement links TRBV2 to TRBJ1-6; 11 bases agree with TRBD1. Sequencing used peripheral blood. The CDR3 coding sequence is TGTGCCAGCGGCGGGACAGGGGGCTATAATTCACCCCTCCACTTT. Translating gives CASGGTGGYNSPLHF.